This is a list of T cell receptor beta chains from one sample in a study of cytomegalovirus exposure and HLA in healthy donors. Data came from immunoSEQ multiplex PCR; TCRdb stores just in-frame clones and leaves some out. The sample consists of 150,000 to 200,000 clones, 84% of them appearing once. Material: PBMCs. These receptor sequences come from a girl under 18 in good health and CMV-seropositive. The CDR3 runs from the conserved cysteine through the conserved F or W. Fields, in order: D gene, J gene, V gene, clone size, CDR3 protein, CDR3 DNA. D genes are given only for firm matches. Expanded clones get a size class; other rows say once, few or many, or leave the size out.

>TRBD2|TRBJ2-1|TRBV6-4|.
CASSDASGSSYNEQFF
TGTGCCAGCAGTGACGCTAGCGGGAGCTCCTACAATGAGCAGTTCTTC
>.|TRBJ1-1|TRBV29-1|.
CSVEDQGRTEAFF
TGCAGCGTTGAAGATCAGGGTAGGACTGAAGCTTTCTTT
>TRBD1|TRBJ1-6|TRBV7-2|.
CASSLRDSIDSPLHF
TGTGCCAGCAGCTTACGGGACAGTATCGATTCACCCCTCCACTTT
>.|TRBJ1-4|TRBV6-1|.
CASSEGQGSNEKLFF
TGTGCCAGCAGTGAAGGGCAGGGGTCTAATGAAAAACTGTTTTTT
>TRBD1|TRBJ1-5|TRBV19|.
CASTLEGGLQPQHF
TGTGCCAGTACCCTCGAAGGGGGCCTTCAGCCCCAGCATTTT
>.|TRBJ1-1|TRBV25-1|.
CASSDLRMDKKSTEAFF
TGTGCCAGCAGCGATTTAAGGATGGACAAGAAGAGCACTGAAGCTTTCTTT
>.|TRBJ1-2|TRBV5-1|.
CASSVSNYGYTF
TGCGCCAGCAGCGTCAGTAACTATGGCTACACCTTC
>.|TRBJ1-3|TRBV5-8|.
CASSFQGSGNTIYF
TGTGCCAGCAGCTTTCAGGGATCTGGAAACACCATATATTTT
>TRBD1|TRBJ1-2|TRBV10-3|few
CAISALWDRESYTF
TGTGCCATCAGTGCCTTGTGGGACAGGGAGAGCTACACCTTC
>TRBD1|TRBJ1-1|TRBV6-1|once
CASSRTGDATEAFF
TGTGCCAGCAGTAGGACAGGGGATGCCACTGAAGCTTTCTTT
>TRBD1|TRBJ1-1|TRBV27|.
CASSFRGQGFNTEAFF
TGTGCCAGCAGTTTCAGGGGGCAGGGTTTTAACACTGAAGCTTTCTTT
>TRBD1|TRBJ2-5|TRBV15|.
CATSLTKDREKETQYF
TGTGCCACCAGCCTAACCAAGGACAGGGAAAAAGAGACCCAGTACTTC
>.|TRBJ1-1|TRBV15|.
CATGAAGHMNTEAFF
TGTGCCACCGGGGCAGCGGGTCACATGAACACTGAAGCTTTCTTT
>.|TRBJ2-7|TRBV5-1|.
CASSIGQFQYF
TGCGCCAGCAGCATCGGACAGTTCCAGTACTTC
>TRBD1|TRBJ2-7|TRBV11-2|.
CASSSGTGSSYEQYF
TGTGCCAGCAGCTCCGGGACAGGCAGCTCCTACGAGCAGTACTTC
>.|TRBJ1-2|TRBV7-2|.
CASSRATGYNGYTF
TGTGCCAGCAGCAGAGCCACAGGGTATAATGGCTACACCTTC
>.|TRBJ1-1|TRBV14|.
CASSHSHTGMNTEAFF
TGTGCCAGCAGCCATTCTCACACGGGGATGAACACTGAAGCTTTCTTT
>.|TRBJ1-3|TRBV15|.
CATSSPEAVNTIYF
TGTGCCACCAGCAGCCCCGAGGCGGTAAACACCATATATTTT
>TRBD1|TRBJ1-5|TRBV6-1|.
CASRQGVNSNQPQHF
TGTGCCAGCCGACAGGGGGTAAATAGCAATCAGCCCCAGCATTTT
>TRBD1|TRBJ1-1|TRBV5-1|.
CASSLEYVRGSTEAFF
TGCGCCAGCAGCTTGGAGTATGTCAGGGGGTCCACTGAAGCTTTCTTT
>.|TRBJ1-1|TRBV10-1|.
CASSRDITNTEAFF
TGCGCCAGCAGCCGGGACATAACTAACACTGAAGCTTTCTTT
>TRBD1|TRBJ1-5|TRBV2|.
CASSESTGSPPQHF
TGTGCCAGCAGTGAATCGACAGGGTCCCCGCCCCAGCATTTT
>TRBD2|TRBJ2-1|TRBV23-1|.
CASSQSRTSGAPSYNEQFF
TGCGCCAGCAGTCAATCCCGGACTAGCGGGGCCCCATCCTACAATGAGCAGTTCTTC
>TRBD1|TRBJ1-1|TRBV10-1|once
CASSESGQEKAFF
TGCGCCAGCAGTGAGTCAGGACAGGAGAAGGCTTTCTTT
>TRBD1|TRBJ2-1|TRBV7-9|.
CASSNRDRTYNEQFF
TGTGCCAGCAGTAACCGGGACAGGACCTACAATGAGCAGTTCTTC
>.|TRBJ1-5|TRBV18|.
CASSPHTGDYSNQPQHF
TGTGCCAGCTCACCACACACAGGAGATTATAGCAATCAGCCCCAGCATTTT
>.|TRBJ1-1|TRBV9|.
CASSVAQENTEAFF
TGTGCCAGCAGCGTAGCCCAGGAGAACACTGAAGCTTTCTTT
>.|TRBJ1-1|TRBV5-4|.
CASSSGGPGGAFF
TGTGCCAGCAGCTCCGGGGGACCGGGGGGAGCTTTCTTT
>TRBD1|TRBJ1-2|TRBV19|.
CASRQGHGYTF
TGTGCCAGCAGACAGGGCCATGGCTACACCTTC
>TRBD1|TRBJ2-1|TRBV18|few
CASSPRTGGSTGNEQFF
TGTGCCAGCTCACCACGGACAGGTGGGTCTACGGGCAATGAGCAGTTCTTC
>TRBD1|TRBJ1-1|TRBV27|few
CASGTQTTGDNTEAFF
TGTGCCAGCGGTACTCAAACCACAGGGGATAACACTGAAGCTTTCTTT
>.|TRBJ1-2|TRBV2|.
CASRAGRYVPTRVGYGYTF
TGTGCCAGCAGGGCTGGCCGGTATGTCCCAACACGGGTGGGCTATGGCTACACCTTC
>TRBD1|TRBJ2-3|TRBV2|.
CASSYDRGQDTQYF
TGTGCCAGCAGTTACGACAGGGGGCAAGATACGCAGTATTTT
>.|TRBJ1-2|TRBV6-1|few
CASSYIGGGYGYTF
TGTGCCAGCAGTTATATCGGGGGTGGCTATGGCTACACCTTC
>.|TRBJ2-3|TRBV27|.
CASSLSATVNTDTQYF
TGTGCCAGCAGTTTGTCTGCGACAGTCAACACAGATACGCAGTATTTT
>.|TRBJ1-2|TRBV27|few
CASSSRGSYGYTF
TGTGCCAGCAGTTCCAGGGGTAGCTATGGCTACACCTTC
>.|TRBJ1-1|TRBV2|.
CASSEETLNTEAFF
TGTGCCAGCAGTGAAGAGACACTGAACACTGAAGCTTTCTTT
>.|TRBJ1-1|TRBV30|.
CAWGLRVMNTEAFF
TGTGCCTGGGGACTCCGCGTTATGAACACTGAAGCTTTCTTT
>TRBD1|TRBJ1-3|TRBV30|.
CAWTGTGITGNTIYF
TGTGCCTGGACTGGGACAGGGATCACTGGAAACACCATATATTTT
>TRBD1|TRBJ1-1|TRBV11-1|few
CASRLRDRGNTEAFF
TGTGCCAGCAGGTTACGGGACAGGGGAAATACTGAAGCTTTCTTT
>.|TRBJ2-5|TRBV5-1|.
CASSLGGKETQYF
TGCGCCAGCAGCTTGGGTGGCAAAGAGACCCAGTACTTC
>.|TRBJ1-1|TRBV7-9|.
CASSLAGRKNTEAFF
TGTGCCAGCAGCTTAGCGGGCAGGAAGAACACTGAAGCTTTCTTT
>.|TRBJ1-2|TRBV29-1|.
CSVEWGAYGYTF
TGCAGCGTTGAATGGGGCGCCTATGGCTACACCTTC
>.|TRBJ2-4|TRBV2|.
CASSANIQYF
TGTGCCAGCAGTGCTAACATTCAGTACTTC
>.|TRBJ1-3|TRBV30|.
CAWSVGVGIGNTIYF
TGTGCCTGGAGTGTAGGGGTGGGCATTGGAAACACCATATATTTT
>.|TRBJ2-2|TRBV5-5|.
CASRGFGGQNTGELFF
TGTGCCAGCAGGGGATTTGGGGGACAGAACACCGGGGAGCTGTTTTTT
>.|TRBJ2-7|TRBV4-1|.
CASSQDHGVYRPYEQYF
TGCGCCAGCAGCCAAGATCATGGTGTGTACAGGCCCTACGAGCAGTACTTC
>.|TRBJ2-1|TRBV27|.
CASTGRGTNEQFF
TGTGCCAGCACCGGCAGGGGTACCAATGAGCAGTTCTTC
>.|TRBJ2-5|TRBV7-2|.
CASSPIRETQYF
TGTGCCAGCAGCCCCATTCGGGAGACCCAGTACTTC